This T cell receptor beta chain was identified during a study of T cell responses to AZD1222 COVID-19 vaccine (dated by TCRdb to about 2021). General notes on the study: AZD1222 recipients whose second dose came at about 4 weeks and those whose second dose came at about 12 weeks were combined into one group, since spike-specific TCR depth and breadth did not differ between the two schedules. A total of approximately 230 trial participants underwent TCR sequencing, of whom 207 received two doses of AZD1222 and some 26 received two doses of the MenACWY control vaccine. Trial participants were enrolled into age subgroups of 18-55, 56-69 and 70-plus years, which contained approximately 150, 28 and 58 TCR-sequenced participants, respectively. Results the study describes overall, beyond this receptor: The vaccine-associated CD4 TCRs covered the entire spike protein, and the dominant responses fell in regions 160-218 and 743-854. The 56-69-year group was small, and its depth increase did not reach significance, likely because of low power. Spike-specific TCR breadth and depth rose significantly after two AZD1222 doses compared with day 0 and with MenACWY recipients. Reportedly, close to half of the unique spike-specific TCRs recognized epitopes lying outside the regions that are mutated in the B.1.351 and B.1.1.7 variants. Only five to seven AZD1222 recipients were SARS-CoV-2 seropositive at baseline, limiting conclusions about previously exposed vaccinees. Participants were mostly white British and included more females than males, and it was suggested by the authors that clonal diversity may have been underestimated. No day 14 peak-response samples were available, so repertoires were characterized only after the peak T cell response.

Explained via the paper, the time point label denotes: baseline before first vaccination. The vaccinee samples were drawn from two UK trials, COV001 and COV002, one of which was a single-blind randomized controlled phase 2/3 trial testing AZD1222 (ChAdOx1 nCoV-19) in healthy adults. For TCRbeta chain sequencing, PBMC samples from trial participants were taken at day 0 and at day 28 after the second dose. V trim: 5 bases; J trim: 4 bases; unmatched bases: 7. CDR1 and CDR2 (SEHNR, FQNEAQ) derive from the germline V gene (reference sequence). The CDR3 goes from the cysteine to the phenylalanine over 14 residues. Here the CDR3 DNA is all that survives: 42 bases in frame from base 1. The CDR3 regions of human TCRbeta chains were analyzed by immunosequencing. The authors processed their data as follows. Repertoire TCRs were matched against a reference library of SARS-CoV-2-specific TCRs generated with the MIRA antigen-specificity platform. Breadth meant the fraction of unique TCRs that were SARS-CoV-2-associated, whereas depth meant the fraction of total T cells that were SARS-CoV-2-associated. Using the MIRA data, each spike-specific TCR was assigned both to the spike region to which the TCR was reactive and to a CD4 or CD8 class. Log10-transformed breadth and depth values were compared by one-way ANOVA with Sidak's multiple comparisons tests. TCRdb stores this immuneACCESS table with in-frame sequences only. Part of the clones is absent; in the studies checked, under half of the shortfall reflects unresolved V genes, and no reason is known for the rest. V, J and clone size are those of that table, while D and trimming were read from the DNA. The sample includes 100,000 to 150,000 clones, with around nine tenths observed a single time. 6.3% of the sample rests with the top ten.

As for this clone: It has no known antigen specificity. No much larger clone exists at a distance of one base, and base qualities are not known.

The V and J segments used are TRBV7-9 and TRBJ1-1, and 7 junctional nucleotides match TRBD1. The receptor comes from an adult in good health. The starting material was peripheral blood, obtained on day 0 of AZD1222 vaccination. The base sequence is TGTGCCAGCAGCGCACAGGGGAGTGGCACTGAAGCTTTCTTT. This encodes CASSAQGSGTEAFF.